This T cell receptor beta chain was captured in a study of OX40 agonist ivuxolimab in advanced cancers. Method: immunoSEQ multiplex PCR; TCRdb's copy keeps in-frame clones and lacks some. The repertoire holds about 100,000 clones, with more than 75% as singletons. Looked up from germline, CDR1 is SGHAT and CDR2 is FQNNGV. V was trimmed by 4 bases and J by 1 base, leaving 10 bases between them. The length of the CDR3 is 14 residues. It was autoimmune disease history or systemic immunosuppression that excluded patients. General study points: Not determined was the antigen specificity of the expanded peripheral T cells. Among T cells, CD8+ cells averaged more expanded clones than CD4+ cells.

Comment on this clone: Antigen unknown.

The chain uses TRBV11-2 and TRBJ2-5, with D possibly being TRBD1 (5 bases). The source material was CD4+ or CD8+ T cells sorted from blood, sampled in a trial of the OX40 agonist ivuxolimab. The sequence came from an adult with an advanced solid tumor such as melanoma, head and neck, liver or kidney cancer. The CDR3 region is CASSSRTTQETQYF. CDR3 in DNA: TGTGCCAGCAGCTCCCGGACAACCCAAGAGACCCAGTACTTC.